A selection of T cell receptor beta chains follows, all from one sample in a study of T-cell memory formation after mild COVID-19. MiXCR, run by TCRdb on the 5' RACE reads, gives a single entry per CDR3 protein. The repertoire holds about 560,000 distinct CDR3 sequences, with 20% to 25% as singletons. The sequencing sample was made of PBMCs or a T cell subset sorted from them (not recorded which). These receptors were taken from an adult woman who had mild COVID-19 (a few samples of this study predate the infection). Cell type and time point are not known. The CDR3 runs from the conserved cysteine through the conserved F or W. D genes are given only for firm matches. The listing skips clone size in some rows; elsewhere it reads once, few, many or a size class.

V gene	clone size	J gene	D gene	CDR3 protein	CDR3 DNA
TRBV25-1	.	TRBJ2-5	TRBD2	CASRDLGLGQETQYF	TGTGCCAGCAGAGACCTGGGACTAGGTCAAGAGACCCAGTACTTC
TRBV20-1	many	TRBJ1-6	TRBD1	CSARVTGDNSPLHF	TGCAGTGCTAGAGTGACAGGGGATAATTCACCCCTCCACTTT
TRBV18	.	TRBJ2-7	.	CASSPTTFSYEQYF	TGTGCCAGCTCACCAACAACTTTCTCCTACGAGCAGTACTTC
TRBV4-3	.	TRBJ1-5	.	CASSQDVDSNQPQHF	TGCGCCAGCAGCCAAGACGTAGATAGCAATCAGCCCCAGCATTTT
TRBV29-1	few	TRBJ1-1	.	CSVAHSGVGTEAFF	TGCAGCGTCGCCCACTCGGGGGTCGGGACTGAAGCTTTCTTT
TRBV29-1	many	TRBJ2-1	.	CSVPTTGEDYNEQFF	TGCAGCGTCCCGACTACCGGGGAGGACTATAATGAGCAGTTCTTC
TRBV5-1	few	TRBJ2-1	TRBD1	CASRQGQMNDEQFF	TGCGCCAGCAGACAGGGACAGATGAACGATGAGCAGTTCTTC
TRBV3-1	.	TRBJ2-3	TRBD2	CASSQVSGGAVDTQYF	TGTGCCAGCAGCCAGGTTAGCGGGGGGGCCGTTGATACGCAGTATTTT
TRBV5-5	few	TRBJ1-3	.	CASSLGLSSGNTIYF	TGTGCCAGCAGCTTGGGACTCAGCTCTGGAAACACCATATATTTT
TRBV7-9	.	TRBJ1-2	.	CASSSLLGEYGYTF	TGTGCCAGCAGCTCCCTTTTGGGCGAATATGGCTACACCTTC
TRBV6-5	few	TRBJ1-2	TRBD1	CASSYRSDRNYGYTF	TGTGCCAGCAGTTACCGCTCGGACAGGAACTATGGCTACACCTTC
TRBV6-1	.	TRBJ2-1	.	CASSETRDSNEQFF	TGTGCCAGCAGTGAAACCAGGGATAGCAATGAGCAGTTCTTC
TRBV2	few	TRBJ2-1	TRBD2	CASSPRVAGGFNEQFF	TGTGCCAGCAGTCCCCGCGTAGCGGGAGGATTCAATGAGCAGTTCTTC
TRBV12-3/TRBV12-4	.	TRBJ2-1	.	CASSFDWSYNEQFF	TGTGCCAGCAGTTTTGACTGGTCTTACAATGAGCAGTTCTTC
TRBV6-1	.	TRBJ2-7	.	CASRWSGGRSPYEQYF	TGTGCCAGCAGGTGGTCCGGGGGCCGCTCCCCCTACGAGCAGTACTTC
TRBV24-1	.	TRBJ2-4	.	CATSGGSKNIQYF	TGTGCCACCAGTGGTGGATCCAAAAACATTCAGTACTTC
TRBV5-1	few	TRBJ2-5	TRBD1	CASVPGQGTQETQYF	TGCGCCAGCGTCCCGGGACAGGGAACGCAAGAGACCCAGTACTTC
TRBV9	.	TRBJ1-1	.	CASSGDGWNTEAFF	TGTGCCAGCAGCGGGGACGGATGGAACACTGAAGCTTTCTTT
TRBV7-2	.	TRBJ1-4	TRBD1	CASSRSRGMTVANEKLFF	TGTGCCAGCAGCCGGAGCAGGGGGATGACGGTAGCTAATGAAAAACTGTTTTTT
TRBV5-5	.	TRBJ2-7	.	CASSFSEERTPQYF	TGTGCCAGCAGCTTCTCTGAGGAACGCACACCGCAGTACTTC
TRBV6-5	.	TRBJ2-7	TRBD1	CASSYSETGVSEQYF	TGTGCCAGCAGTTACTCGGAGACAGGGGTGAGCGAGCAGTACTTC
TRBV19	few	TRBJ2-3	TRBD2	CASATSGTADTQYF	TGTGCCAGTGCTACTAGCGGGACCGCAGATACGCAGTATTTT
TRBV5-1	few	TRBJ1-1	.	CASSQGQSMNTEAFF	TGCGCCAGCAGCCAAGGACAGAGCATGAACACTGAAGCTTTCTTT
TRBV15	.	TRBJ2-7	.	CATSRDLGAPYEQYF	TGTGCCACCAGCAGAGATCTAGGGGCACCCTACGAGCAGTACTTC
TRBV5-5	.	TRBJ1-1	TRBD1	CASSFVGQGDEAFF	TGTGCCAGCAGCTTTGTCGGACAGGGCGATGAAGCTTTCTTT
TRBV5-1	few	TRBJ2-1	TRBD2	CASSLVAGVFYEQFF	TGCGCCAGCAGCTTGGTAGCGGGAGTGTTCTATGAGCAGTTCTTC
TRBV5-5	few	TRBJ2-7	.	CASSLVGYSYEQYF	TGTGCCAGCAGCTTGGTAGGGTACTCCTACGAGCAGTACTTC
TRBV7-9	.	TRBJ1-5	TRBD1	CASSRDRVDQPQHF	TGTGCCAGCAGCCGAGACAGGGTTGATCAGCCCCAGCATTTT
TRBV29-1	few	TRBJ2-3	TRBD2	CSVLSLPGLAGAVADTQYF	TGCAGCGTTCTCTCCTTACCGGGACTAGCGGGAGCTGTCGCAGATACGCAGTATTTT
TRBV9	.	TRBJ2-7	.	CASSVEDGYEQYF	TGTGCCAGCAGCGTAGAAGACGGATACGAGCAGTACTTC
TRBV6-2/TRBV6-3	.	TRBJ2-4	.	CASSYGQTLAKNIQYF	TGTGCCAGCAGTTACGGACAGACTTTAGCCAAAAACATTCAGTACTTC
TRBV4-1	many	TRBJ2-5	.	CASSQERQETQYF	TGCGCCAGCAGCCAAGAGCGACAAGAGACCCAGTACTTC
TRBV24-1	once	TRBJ2-7	.	CATSDPGTGNYEQYF	TGTGCCACCAGTGATCCTGGGACGGGAAACTACGAGCAGTACTTC